The TCR beta chain under discussion was sequenced for a study of OX40 agonist ivuxolimab in advanced cancers. This table comes from immunoSEQ multiplex PCR, and its TCRdb copy is limited to in-frame clones, with some not included. The sample yields tens of thousands of clones, roughly 84% seen once. V was shortened by 6 bases and J by 3 bases, with 3 bases between the two germline ends. The CDR3 length is 10 residues. Germline lookup yields CDR1 MNHNY and CDR2 SVGAGI (reference sequence). This chain connects TRBV6-6 to TRBJ2-7, with D unresolved. This TCR was recovered from an adult with an advanced solid tumor such as melanoma, head and neck, liver or kidney cancer. The specimen was CD4+ or CD8+ T cells sorted from blood, collected in a trial of the OX40 agonist ivuxolimab. CDR3 sequence reads: CASRNYEQYF. In DNA form, the CDR3 reads TGTGCCAGCAGAAACTACGAGCAGTACTTC.